This T cell receptor (beta chain) was recorded in a study of cytomegalovirus exposure and HLA in healthy donors. Study-level findings and limits: As a later analysis showed, a missense DCLRE1C variant was linked to trimming of TCR beta V- and J-genes.

Turning to this clone: Antigen: not known.

The PCR ran on 60 Vbeta and 13 Jbeta primers. Sequencing was performed with immunoSEQ multiplex PCR; in TCRdb, only in-frame clones are kept and a portion is missing. The data show 150,000 to 200,000 clones, with approximately 70% seen just once and 2% to 3% held by the top ten. The V end was cut by 5 bases, the J end by 2 bases, with 8 bases between. From germline, CDR1 is MNHEY and CDR2 SVGAGI. The CDR3 contains 13 residues. This donor had no CMV serostatus on record. V usage is TRBV6-5 and J usage is TRBJ2-3; tentative D call: TRBD1 (5 bases). The source material was PBMCs. The source is a human donor in good health. The DNA of the CDR3 is TGTGCCAGCAGTCGACAGCACACAGATACGCAGTATTTT. It is translated as CASSRQHTDTQYF.